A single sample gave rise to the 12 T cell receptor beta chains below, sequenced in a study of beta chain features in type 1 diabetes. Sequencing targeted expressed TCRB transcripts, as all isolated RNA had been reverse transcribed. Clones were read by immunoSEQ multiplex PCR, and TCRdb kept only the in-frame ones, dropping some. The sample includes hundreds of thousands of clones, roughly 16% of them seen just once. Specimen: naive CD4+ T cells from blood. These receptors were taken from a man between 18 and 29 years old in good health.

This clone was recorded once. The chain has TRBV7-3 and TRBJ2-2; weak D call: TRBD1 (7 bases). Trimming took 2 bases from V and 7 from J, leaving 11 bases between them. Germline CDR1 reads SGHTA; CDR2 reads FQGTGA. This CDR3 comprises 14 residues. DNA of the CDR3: TGTGCCAGCAGCTTAGGGCGGGACAGCGGGGAGCTGTTTTTT. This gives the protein CASSLGRDSGELFF.

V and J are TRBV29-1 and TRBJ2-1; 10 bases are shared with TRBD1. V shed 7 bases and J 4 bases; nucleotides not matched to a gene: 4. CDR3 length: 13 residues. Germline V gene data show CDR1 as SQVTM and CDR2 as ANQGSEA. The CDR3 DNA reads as TGCAGCGGTCGGGACAGGGGTTACAATGAGCAGTTCTTC. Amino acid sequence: CSGRDRGYNEQFF.

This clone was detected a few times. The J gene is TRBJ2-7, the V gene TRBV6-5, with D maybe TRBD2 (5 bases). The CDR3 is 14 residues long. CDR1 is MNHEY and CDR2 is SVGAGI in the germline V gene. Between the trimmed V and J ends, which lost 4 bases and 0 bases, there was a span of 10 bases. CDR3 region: CASSSGKGSYEQYF. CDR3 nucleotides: TGTGCCAGCAGTTCGGGGAAGGGCTCCTACGAGCAGTACTTC.

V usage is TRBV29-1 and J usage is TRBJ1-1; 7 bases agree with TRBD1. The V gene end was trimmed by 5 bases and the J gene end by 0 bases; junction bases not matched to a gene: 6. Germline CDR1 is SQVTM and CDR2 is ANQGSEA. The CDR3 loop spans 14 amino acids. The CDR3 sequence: CSVFSGGVNTEAFF. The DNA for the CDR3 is TGCAGCGTTTTTTCAGGGGGGGTGAACACTGAAGCTTTCTTT.

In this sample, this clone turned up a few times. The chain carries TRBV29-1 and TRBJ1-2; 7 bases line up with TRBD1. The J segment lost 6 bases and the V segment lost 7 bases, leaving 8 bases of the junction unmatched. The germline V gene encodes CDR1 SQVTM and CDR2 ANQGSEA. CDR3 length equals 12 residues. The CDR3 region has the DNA TGCAGCGCGGGGGGACAGTTTGATGGCTACACCTTC. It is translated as CSAGGQFDGYTF. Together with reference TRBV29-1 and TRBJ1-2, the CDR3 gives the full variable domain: SAVISQKPSRDICQRGTSLTIQCQVDSQVTMMFWYRQQPGQSLTLIATANQGSEATYESGFVIDKFPISRPNLTFSTLTVSNMSPEDSSIYLCSAGGQFDGYTFGSGTRLTVV.

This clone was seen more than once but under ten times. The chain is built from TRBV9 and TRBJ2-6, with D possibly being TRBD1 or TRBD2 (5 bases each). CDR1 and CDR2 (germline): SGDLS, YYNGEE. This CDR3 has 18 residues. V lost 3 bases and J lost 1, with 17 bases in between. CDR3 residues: CASSARGDGVSGANVLTF. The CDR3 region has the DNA TGTGCCAGCAGCGCAAGAGGGGACGGAGTATCTGGGGCCAACGTCCTGACTTTC.

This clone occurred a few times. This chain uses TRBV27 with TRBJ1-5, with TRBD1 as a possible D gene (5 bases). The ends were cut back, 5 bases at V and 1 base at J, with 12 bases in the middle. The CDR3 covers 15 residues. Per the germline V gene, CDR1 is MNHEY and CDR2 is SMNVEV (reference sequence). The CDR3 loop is CASSPLDRSNQPQHF. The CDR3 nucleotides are TGTGCCAGCAGTCCGTTAGACAGAAGCAATCAGCCCCAGCATTTT.

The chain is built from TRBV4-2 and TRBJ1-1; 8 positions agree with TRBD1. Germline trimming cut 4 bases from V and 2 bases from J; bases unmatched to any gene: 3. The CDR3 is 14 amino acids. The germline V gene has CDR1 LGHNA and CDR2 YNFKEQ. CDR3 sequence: CASSRGQANTEAFF. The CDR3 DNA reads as TGTGCCAGCAGCCGGGGACAGGCTAACACTGAAGCTTTCTTT.

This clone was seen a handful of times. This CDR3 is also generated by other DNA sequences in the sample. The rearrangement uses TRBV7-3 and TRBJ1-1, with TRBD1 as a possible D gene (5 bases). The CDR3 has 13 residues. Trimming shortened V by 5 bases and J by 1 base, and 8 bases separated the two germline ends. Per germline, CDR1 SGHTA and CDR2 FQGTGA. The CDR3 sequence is CASSLGQNTEAFF. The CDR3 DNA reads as TGTGCCAGCAGCCTAGGACAGAACACTGAAGCTTTCTTT.

The CDR3 spells CASSGGHHSGNTIYF. CDR3 bases: TGCGCCAGCAGCGGTGGACACCACTCTGGAAACACCATATATTTT. J is TRBJ1-3 and V is TRBV5-1; possibly TRBD1 for D (5 bases). V dropped 4 bases and J dropped 0 bases, with 11 bases sitting between them. This CDR3 is built from 15 residues. Germline CDR1 and CDR2: SGHRS and YFSETQ.

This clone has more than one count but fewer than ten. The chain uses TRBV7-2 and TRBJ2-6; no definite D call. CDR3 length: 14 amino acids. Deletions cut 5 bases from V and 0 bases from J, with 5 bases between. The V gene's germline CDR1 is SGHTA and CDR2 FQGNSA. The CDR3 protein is CASSPSSGANVLTF. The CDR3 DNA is TGTGCCAGCAGCCCCAGCTCTGGGGCCAACGTCCTGACTTTC.

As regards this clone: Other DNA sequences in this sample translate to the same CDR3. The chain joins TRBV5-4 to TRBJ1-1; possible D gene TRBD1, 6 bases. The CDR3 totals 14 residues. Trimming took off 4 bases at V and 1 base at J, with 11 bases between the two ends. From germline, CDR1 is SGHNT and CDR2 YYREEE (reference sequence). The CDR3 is CASSVQGRNTEAFF. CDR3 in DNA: TGTGCCAGCAGCGTACAGGGAAGGAACACTGAAGCTTTCTTT. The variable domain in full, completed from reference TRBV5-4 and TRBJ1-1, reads ETGVTQSPTHLIKTRGQQVTLRCSSQSGHNTVSWYQQALGQGPQFIFQYYREEENGRGNFPPRFSGLQFPNYSSELNVNALELDDSALYLCASSVQGRNTEAFFGQGTRLTVV.